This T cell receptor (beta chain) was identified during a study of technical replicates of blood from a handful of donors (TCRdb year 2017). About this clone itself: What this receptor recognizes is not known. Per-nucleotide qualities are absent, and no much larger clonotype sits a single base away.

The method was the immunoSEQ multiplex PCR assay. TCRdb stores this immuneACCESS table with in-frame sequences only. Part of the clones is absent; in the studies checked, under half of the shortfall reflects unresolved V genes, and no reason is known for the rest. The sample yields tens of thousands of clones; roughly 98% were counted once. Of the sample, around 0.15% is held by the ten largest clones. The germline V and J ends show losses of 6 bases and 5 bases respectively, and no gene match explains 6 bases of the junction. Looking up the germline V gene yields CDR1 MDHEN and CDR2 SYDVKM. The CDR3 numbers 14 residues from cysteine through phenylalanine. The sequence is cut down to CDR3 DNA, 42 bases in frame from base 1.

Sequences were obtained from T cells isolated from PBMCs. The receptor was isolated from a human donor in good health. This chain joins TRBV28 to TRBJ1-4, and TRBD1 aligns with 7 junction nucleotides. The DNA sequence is TGTGCCAGCAGGACCGGGACAGCGAATGAAAAACTGTTTTTT. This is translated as CASRTGTANEKLFF. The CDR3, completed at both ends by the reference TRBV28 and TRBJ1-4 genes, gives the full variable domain DVKVTQSSRYLVKRTGEKVFLECVQDMDHENMFWYRQDPGLGLRLIYFSYDVKMKEKGDIPEGYSVSREKKERFSLILESASTNQTSMYLCASRTGTANEKLFFGSGTQLSVL.